Following are 12 T cell receptor beta chains from one sample sequenced in a study of CDR3 diversity in severe acne. TCRdb re-called the PCR reads through MiXCR, storing one row per CDR3 protein. Of more than 70,000 distinct CDR3 sequences listed, 45% to 55% were seen once; the top ten hold about 9.9%. Sequencing input: blood. The source is a male donor with severe acne vulgaris.

Points on this clonotype: A much larger clone is a single base away; this may be a read error. The gene calls are TRBV29-1 and TRBJ2-1, with 7 nucleotides matching TRBD2. The CDR3 contains 13 residues. The germline gives CDR1 SQVTM, CDR2 ANQGSEA. Trimming took 7 bases from V and 6 from J; bases not matched to a gene: 9. CDR3 bases: TGCAGCGGGGGTGGACTAGTCGGCAATGAGCAGTTCTTC. Translated, it gives CSGGGLVGNEQFF.

This clonotype has only a few counts. The rearrangement uses TRBV5-1 and TRBJ2-2; D uncertain. CDR1 is SGHRS, CDR2 YFSETQ, per germline. Deletions cut 0 bases from V and 1 base from J, with 7 bases between. This CDR3 is 15 amino acids long. The CDR3 DNA follows: TGCGCCAGCAGCTTGGAACCCGGGAACACCGGGGAGCTGTTTTTT. Translated: CASSLEPGNTGELFF. Based on the CDR3 plus reference TRBV5-1 and TRBJ2-2, the full variable domain is KAGVTQTPRYLIKTRGQQVTLSCSPISGHRSVSWYQQTPGQGLQFLFEYFSETQRNKGNFPGRFSGRQFSNSRSEMNVSTLELGDSALYLCASSLEPGNTGELFFGEGSRLTVL.

The rearrangement uses TRBV15 and TRBJ1-1, with D possibly matching TRBD1 (6 bases). V was cut by 8 bases and J by 7 bases, with 17 bases left in between. From germline, CDR1 is LNHNV and CDR2 YYDKDF (reference sequence). The CDR3 extends over 13 amino acids. Here the CDR3 reads CATGMSGGGEAFF. DNA for the CDR3: TGTGCCACCGGCATGAGCGGGGGCGGTGAAGCTTTCTTT.

This clonotype occurred many times. The chain's CDR3 is CAWSVRGATEAFF. In DNA form, the CDR3 reads TGTGCCTGGAGTGTACGAGGGGCTACTGAAGCTTTCTTT. V usage is TRBV30 and J usage is TRBJ1-1, with a possible D match to TRBD1 (5 bases). The ends were cut back, 0 bases at V and 5 bases at J, with 10 bases in the middle. Per germline, CDR1 GTSNPN and CDR2 SVGIG (reference sequence). CDR3 length: 13 residues.

The gene calls are TRBV20-1 and TRBJ2-7; 16 nucleotides match TRBD2. The CDR3 runs to 17 residues. V dropped 0 bases and J dropped 4; count of bases not matched to a gene: 6. Germline loops: CDR1 DFQATT, CDR2 SNEGSKA (reference sequence). The CDR3 coding sequence is TGCAGTGCTAGAGACGGGACTAGCGGGAGGGCCTGGTACGAGCAGTACTTC. This gives the protein CSARDGTSGRAWYEQYF.

Turning to this clonotype: This CDR3 is missing its conserved last phenylalanine or tryptophan, likely due to a read error. The chain couples TRBV7-2 to TRBJ1-4, with no clear D. CDR1 is SGHTA, CDR2 FQGNSA, per germline. The CDR3 length is 16 residues. V shed 0 bases and J shed 7 bases, with 15 bases lying between them. The CDR3 DNA is TGTGCCAGCAGCTTAGCGCCGGCGGCAATTGGTGAAAAACTGTTTATT. This sequence encodes CASSLAPAAIGEKLFI.

The gene calls are TRBV18 and TRBJ2-1, with TRBD1 matching 8 bases. V gave up 6 bases and J gave up 8 bases; unmatched junction bases: 9. CDR1 and CDR2 (germline): KGHSH, LQKENI. The CDR3 loop spans 14 amino acids. CDR3 protein: CASSPGTGRYEQFF. The CDR3 DNA follows: TGTGCCAGCTCGCCCGGGACAGGAAGGTATGAGCAGTTCTTC. The whole variable domain, filled in from reference TRBV18 and TRBJ2-1, reads NAGVMQNPRHLVRRRGQEARLRCSPMKGHSHVYWYRQLPEEGLKFMVYLQKENIIDESGMPKERFSAEFPKEGPSILRIQQVVRGDSAAYFCASSPGTGRYEQFFGPGTRLTVL.

This clonotype was seen repeatedly, ten times or more. The chain is built from TRBV5-1 and TRBJ1-4; D is ambiguous. Germline CDR1 reads SGHRS; CDR2 reads YFSETQ. Trimming took 0 bases from V and 0 from J, leaving 6 bases between them. This CDR3 has 15 amino acids. The CDR3 bases are TGCGCCAGCAGCTTGGACACAGCAACTAATGAAAAACTGTTTTTT. It specifies CASSLDTATNEKLFF. Variable domain in full (rest from reference TRBV5-1 and TRBJ1-4): KAGVTQTPRYLIKTRGQQVTLSCSPISGHRSVSWYQQTPGQGLQFLFEYFSETQRNKGNFPGRFSGRQFSNSRSEMNVSTLELGDSALYLCASSLDTATNEKLFFGSGTQLSVL.

The rearrangement uses TRBV24-1 and TRBJ2-3; D is possibly TRBD1 (6 bases). Per germline, CDR1 KGHDR and CDR2 SFDVKD. CDR3 size: 14 residues. V was cut by 11 bases and J by 3 bases, with 17 bases left in between. In nucleotides, the CDR3 is TGTGCCATCCAACAGGGCCCACGAACAGATACGCAGTATTTT. Translated, it gives CAIQQGPRTDTQYF.

For this clonotype: A read error may account for a junction end that differs from germline. V gene TRBV2 combines with J gene TRBJ2-2, with D possibly being TRBD2 (7 bases). The CDR3 spans 18 residues. From germline, CDR1 is SNHLY and CDR2 FYNNEI. CDR3 coding DNA: TGTGCCACCAGTGACCCGAACGGACGGGGGGCGAGGGCCGGGGAGCTGTTTTTT. Its translation is CATSDPNGRGARAGELFF.

The chain uses TRBV30 and TRBJ2-2; 11 positions match TRBD1. The ends lost 8 bases at V and 6 bases at J; junction bases unmatched: 2. The germline V gene encodes CDR1 GTSNPN and CDR2 SVGIG (reference sequence). The CDR3 is 12 residues long. CDR3 residues: CAGTGGPGELFF. As DNA, the CDR3 is TGTGCCGGGACAGGGGGTCCCGGGGAGCTGTTTTTT.

The V gene is TRBV10-3, the J gene TRBJ1-1; unclear D gene. The V and J ends lost 2 bases and 6 bases respectively, with 4 bases between them. The CDR3 sequence is 11 residues long. CDR1 ENHRY and CDR2 SYGVKD come from the germline V gene. For the CDR3, the DNA is TGTGCCATCAGTGAGGGGGCTGAAGCTTTCTTT. As protein: CAISEGAEAFF.